Here is one TCR beta chain with its context. Which antigen it targets is not known. No clone much larger than this one lies a single base away; base qualities are absent. V is trimmed back by 5 bases and J by 1 base, and the junction contains 11 bases that no gene match accounts for. The CDR3, cysteine through phenylalanine, is 17 amino acids long. Left in the record is the CDR3 DNA by itself, 51 bases read in frame from the first base. The germline V gene yields SGHAT for CDR1 and FQNNGV for CDR2. These data belong to a study of T cell responses to AZD1222 COVID-19 vaccine (dated by TCRdb to the early 2020s). Regarding the complete study: A total of 230 to 250 trial participants underwent TCR sequencing, of whom more than 200 had received two doses of AZD1222 and some 25 had received two doses of the MenACWY control vaccine. Trial participants were enrolled by age into 18-55, 56-69 and 70-plus year subgroups, with 148, 28 and 57 TCR-sequenced participants respectively. Results the study describes overall, beyond this receptor: The whole spike protein was spanned by vaccine-associated CD4 TCRs, and dominant responses were seen in regions 160-218 and 743-854. Participants were mostly white British and included more females than males, and it was suggested by the authors that clonal diversity may have been underestimated. The 56-69-year group was small, and its depth increase did not reach significance, likely because of low power. Because no day 14 peak-response samples were available, the repertoires could be characterized only after the peak T cell response. After two AZD1222 doses, both the breadth and the depth of spike-specific TCRs were significantly higher than at day 0 and than in MenACWY recipients. Conclusions about previously exposed vaccinees were limited because only six or seven AZD1222 recipients were SARS-CoV-2 seropositive at baseline. Reportedly, close to half of the unique spike-specific TCRs recognized epitopes lying outside the regions that are mutated in the B.1.351 and B.1.1.7 variants.

In light of the paper, this sample's time point label describes: about 28 days (+/-7) after the second vaccine dose. Because spike-specific TCR depth and breadth did not differ between the two schedules, AZD1222 recipients who got a second dose at roughly 4 weeks were pooled with those who got a second dose at roughly 12 weeks. The vaccinee samples were drawn from two UK trials, COV001 and COV002, one of which was a single-blind randomized controlled phase 2/3 trial testing AZD1222 (ChAdOx1 nCoV-19) in healthy adults. Trial participant PBMC samples were collected at day 0 and day 28 after the second dose for TCRbeta chain sequencing. The CDR3 regions of human TCRbeta chains were subjected to immunosequencing. The authors processed their data as follows. Repertoire TCRs were matched against a reference library of SARS-CoV-2-specific TCRs generated with the MIRA antigen-specificity platform. Breadth was defined as the fraction of unique TCRs that were SARS-CoV-2-associated, and depth was defined as the fraction of total T cells that were SARS-CoV-2-associated. Using the MIRA data, each spike-specific TCR was assigned both to the spike region to which the TCR was reactive and to a CD4 or CD8 class. Log10-transformed breadth and depth values were compared by one-way ANOVA with Sidak's multiple comparisons tests. TCRdb re-hosts the immuneACCESS table, in-frame sequences only. Its copies lack some clones; in the studies checked, an unresolved V gene accounts for under half of them, and the cause for the rest is not known. V and J calls and clone size are those listed in that table; D and trimming were worked out from the DNA. In this sample the table shows under 20,000 clones, 88% of which occur a single time. The ten largest clones represent over 2.5% of the sample.

The source of this sequence is an adult who received the AZD1222 COVID-19 vaccine. Material: peripheral blood, obtained 28 days after the second AZD1222 dose. This chain joins TRBV11-2 to TRBJ1-1; TRBD1 aligns with 9 central bases. The bases are TGTGCCAGCAGCACCCAAGGACAGGGGAAAACGAACACTGAAGCTTTCTTT. This sequence encodes CASSTQGQGKTNTEAFF. Full variable domain (CDR3 extended with the reference TRBV11-2 and TRBJ1-1 proteins): EAGVAQSPRYKIIEKRQSVAFWCNPISGHATLYWYQQILGQGPKLLIQFQNNGVVDDSQLPKDRFSAERLKGVDSTLKIQPAKLEDSAVYLCASSTQGQGKTNTEAFFGQGTRLTVV.